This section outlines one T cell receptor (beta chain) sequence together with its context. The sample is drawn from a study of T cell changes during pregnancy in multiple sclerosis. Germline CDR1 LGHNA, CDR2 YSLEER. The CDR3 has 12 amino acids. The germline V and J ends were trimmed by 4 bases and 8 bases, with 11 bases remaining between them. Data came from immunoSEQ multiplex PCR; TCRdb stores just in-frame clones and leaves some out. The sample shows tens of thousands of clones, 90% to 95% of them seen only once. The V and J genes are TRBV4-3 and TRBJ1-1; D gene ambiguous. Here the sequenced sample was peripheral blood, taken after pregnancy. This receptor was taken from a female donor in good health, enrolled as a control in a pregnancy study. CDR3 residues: CASSLRHNEAFF. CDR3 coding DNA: TGCGCCAGCAGCCTCCGACATAACGAAGCTTTCTTT.